The 11 T cell receptor beta chains presented below share a single source sample, sequenced in a study of vaccination and CD4 T cells after COVID-19. The antigens for these receptors are not known. The Oncomine TCR Beta short-read assay sequenced DNA from cultured CD4+ T cells. TCRdb itself ran the PCR reads through MiXCR, one entry per CDR3 protein. The table includes around 16,000 distinct CDR3 sequences, around 75% detected once. Treatment here: 10-day PBMC culture with coronavirus spike peptide pools or control peptides (ViraFEST assay). The input for sequencing was CD4+ T cells from blood, cultured in vitro, taken after SARS-CoV-2 vaccination. The receptors were gathered from a human donor who received a COVID-19 vaccine.

V usage is TRBV5-4 and J usage is TRBJ1-2, with a tentative D call TRBD1 (6 bases). The CDR3 sequence is 15 residues long. Germline loops: CDR1 SGHNT, CDR2 YYREEE (reference sequence). V dropped 3 bases and J dropped 8 bases, with 20 bases sitting between them. As DNA, the CDR3 is TGTGCCAGCAGCTATTCACTACAGGGCTTTAAGGGCTACACCTTC. This encodes CASSYSLQGFKGYTF.

The V call is TRBV7-8, the J call TRBJ2-3, with TRBD2 as a possible D gene (5 bases). V lost 7 bases to trimming and J lost 1 base, with 18 bases between them. Germline-derived CDR1 and CDR2 are SGHVS and FQNEAQ. The CDR3 totals 16 residues. The CDR3 sequence: CASTRSRADGTDTQYF. The CDR3 DNA reads as TGTGCCAGCACCCGGTCGCGGGCGGATGGCACAGATACGCAGTATTTT.

This chain uses TRBV7-2 with TRBJ2-1, with D perhaps assigned TRBD1 or TRBD2 (6 bases each). This CDR3 has 15 amino acids. V was trimmed by 2 bases and J by 10 bases, leaving 18 bases between them. Germline loops: CDR1 SGHTA, CDR2 FQGNSA. The CDR3 protein is CASSLTGAPFGEQFF. CDR3 in DNA: TGTGCCAGCAGCTTAACGGGGGCGCCTTTCGGGGAGCAGTTCTTC.

V is TRBV5-1 and J is TRBJ2-7; TRBD1 matches 10 bases. V lost 4 bases and J lost 4; bases outside the gene matches: 5. Germline loops: CDR1 SGHRS, CDR2 YFSETQ. CDR3 length equals 14 residues. The CDR3 region is CASSMTGGAYEQYF. The CDR3, as DNA: TGCGCCAGCAGCATGACAGGGGGCGCTTACGAGCAGTACTTC. The full variable domain, rest sourced from reference TRBV5-1 and TRBJ2-7, is KAGVTQTPRYLIKTRGQQVTLSCSPISGHRSVSWYQQTPGQGLQFLFEYFSETQRNKGNFPGRFSGRQFSNSRSEMNVSTLELGDSALYLCASSMTGGAYEQYFGPGTRLTVT.

This clonotype was recorded a few times. The chain has TRBV6-1 and TRBJ2-3, with TRBD2 matching over 10 bases. From germline, CDR1 is MNHNS and CDR2 SASEGT. J lost 14 bases, V lost 5 bases, and 10 bases had no gene match. This CDR3 region has 13 residues. The CDR3 sequence is CASSRASGGHTYF. In DNA, the CDR3 is TGTGCCAGCAGTAGGGCTAGCGGGGGCCACACGTATTTT.

The chain uses TRBV30 and TRBJ2-5; D ambiguous. Trimming took off 0 bases at V and 2 bases at J, with 13 bases between the two ends. Germline CDR1 and CDR2: GTSNPN and SVGIG (reference sequence). The CDR3 runs to 15 residues. The CDR3 loop reads CAWSVLWGRQETQYF. The DNA of the CDR3 is TGTGCCTGGAGTGTACTATGGGGAAGACAAGAGACCCAGTACTTC.

The CDR3 protein is CAISGGDGLYYGYTF. The CDR3 DNA is TGTGCCATCAGTGGAGGGGACGGATTATACTATGGCTACACCTTC. The chain employs TRBV10-3 and TRBJ1-2; tentatively, D is TRBD1 (5 bases). Between the trimmed V and J ends, which lost 4 bases and 3 bases, there was a span of 15 bases. There are 15 residues in the CDR3. The germline V gene encodes CDR1 ENHRY and CDR2 SYGVKD.

This rearrangement joins TRBV28 to TRBJ1-1, with D possibly TRBD1 on 5 matching bases. From germline, CDR1 is MDHEN and CDR2 SYDVKM. Trimming left V 3 bases short and J 1 base short, with 15 bases between. The CDR3 spans 16 residues. The chain's CDR3 is CASSLRLGAGNTEAFF. CDR3 bases: TGTGCCAGCAGTTTGCGATTAGGGGCCGGGAACACTGAAGCTTTCTTT.

This clonotype was counted between two and nine times. The chain is built from TRBV24-1 and TRBJ2-5; tentative D call: TRBD1 (6 bases). Germline V gene sequence: CDR1 KGHDR, CDR2 SFDVKD. CDR3 length: 13 residues. The V gene lost 2 bases and the J gene lost 6 bases, with 9 bases spanning the gap. CDR3 sequence reads: CATSDSGVQTQYF. CDR3 nucleotides: TGTGCCACCAGTGATTCAGGGGTACAGACCCAGTACTTC.

The chain recombines TRBV10-2 with TRBJ1-6; TRBD1 might be the D (5 bases). Germline V lookup: CDR1 WSHSY, CDR2 SAAADI. The CDR3 consists of 15 residues. V was clipped by 5 bases and J by 7 bases, with 15 bases between them. The CDR3 protein is CASSYRIKVNSPLHF. DNA of the CDR3: TGCGCCAGCAGTTACAGGATTAAAGTAAATTCACCCCTCCACTTT.

This chain joins TRBV12-5 and TRBJ2-2; 9 bases agree with TRBD2. CDR1 is LGHNT and CDR2 is FRNRAP in the germline V gene. CDR3 length: 16 residues. The ends lost 6 bases at V and 4 bases at J; junction bases unmatched: 9. The CDR3 sequence is CASGPAGGHGTGELFF. In DNA form, the CDR3 reads TGTGCTAGTGGCCCGGCGGGGGGGCACGGCACCGGGGAGCTGTTTTTT.